The source of this T cell receptor (beta chain) is a study of naive and memory T cell subsets. The ends were cut back, 2 bases at V and 3 bases at J, with 16 bases in the middle. CDR1 is LGHNA, CDR2 YSLEER, per germline. The CDR3 is made up of 16 amino acids. An equimolar mix of two oligonucleotides served as the beta constant-region primer for TRBC1 and TRBC2. Nested alpha and beta constant-region primers with the SP2 primer drove four PCR rounds on ligated cDNA. MiXCR, run by TCRdb on the UMI-ligation and nested PCR reads, gives a single entry per CDR3 protein. The repertoire holds about 85,000 distinct CDR3 sequences, with under 15% as singletons.

The chain has TRBV4-3 and TRBJ2-5; D is unclear. The receptor was derived from a human donor in good health. Sequencing was carried out using central memory CD4+ T cells from blood. The CDR3 nucleotides are TGCGCCAGCAGCCAATCTCCCCCCGCGGCGAAAGAGACCCAGTACTTC. It yields the protein CASSQSPPAAKETQYF.